This T cell receptor (beta chain) was sequenced during a study of OX40 agonist ivuxolimab in advanced cancers. The germline CDR1 and CDR2 sequences are MNHNY and SVGAGI (reference sequence). The trim removed 4 bases at V and 6 bases at J, leaving 6 bases unmatched. This CDR3 has 15 residues. General study results and limits: Clonal expansion from baseline to week 6 occurred in both CD4+ and CD8+ T cells.

Turning to this clone: Its antigen is undetermined.

TCRdb's copy holds only in-frame clones and misses some; the assay was immunoSEQ multiplex PCR. The table lists 21,000 or so clones, just under 85% of them singletons, with 31% in the top ten. The TCR was taken from an adult with an advanced solid tumor such as melanoma, head and neck, liver or kidney cancer. Sample: CD4+ or CD8+ T cells sorted from blood, taken in a trial of the OX40 agonist ivuxolimab. The chain uses TRBV6-6 and TRBJ1-6; 7 nucleotides agree with TRBD1. In nucleotides, the CDR3 is TGTGCCAGCAGTTTAAACAGGGGATTTAATTCACCCCTCCACTTT. Protein product: CASSLNRGFNSPLHF.